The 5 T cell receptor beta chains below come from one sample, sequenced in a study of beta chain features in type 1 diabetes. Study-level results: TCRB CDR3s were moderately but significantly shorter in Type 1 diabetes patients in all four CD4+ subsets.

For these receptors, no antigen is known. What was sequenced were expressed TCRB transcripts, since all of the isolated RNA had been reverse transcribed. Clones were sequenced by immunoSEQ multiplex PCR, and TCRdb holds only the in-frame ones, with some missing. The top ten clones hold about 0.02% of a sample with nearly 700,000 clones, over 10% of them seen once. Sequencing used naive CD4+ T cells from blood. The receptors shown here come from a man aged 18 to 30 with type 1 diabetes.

The CDR3 bases are TGTGCCACCAGCGGTACACAAAATCAGCCCCAGCATTTT. Translated: CATSGTQNQPQHF. The chain is built from TRBV15 and TRBJ1-5, with D uncertain. Germline CDR1 LNHNV, CDR2 YYDKDF (reference sequence). V was trimmed by 5 bases and J by 4 bases, leaving 9 bases between them. This CDR3 is built from 13 residues.

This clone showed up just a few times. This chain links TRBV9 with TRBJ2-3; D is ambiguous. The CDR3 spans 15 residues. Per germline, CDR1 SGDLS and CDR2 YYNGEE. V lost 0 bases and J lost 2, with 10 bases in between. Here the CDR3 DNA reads TGTGCCAGCAGCGTAGGCGGCGGCTACACAGATACGCAGTATTTT. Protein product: CASSVGGGYTDTQYF.

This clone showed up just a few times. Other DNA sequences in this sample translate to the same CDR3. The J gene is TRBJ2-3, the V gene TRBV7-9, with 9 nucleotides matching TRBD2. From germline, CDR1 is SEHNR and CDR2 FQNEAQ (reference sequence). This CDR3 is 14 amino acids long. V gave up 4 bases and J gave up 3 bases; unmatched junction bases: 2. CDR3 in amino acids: CASSSSGVTDTQYF. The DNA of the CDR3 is TGTGCCAGCAGCTCTAGCGGGGTTACAGATACGCAGTATTTT.

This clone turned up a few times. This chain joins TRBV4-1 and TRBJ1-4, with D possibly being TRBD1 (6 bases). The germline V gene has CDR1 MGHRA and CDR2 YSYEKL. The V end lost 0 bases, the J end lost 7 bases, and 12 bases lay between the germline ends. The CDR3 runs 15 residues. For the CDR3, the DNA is TGCGCCAGCAGCCAAGATCAGGGGAGAGGTGAAAAACTGTTTTTT. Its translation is CASSQDQGRGEKLFF.

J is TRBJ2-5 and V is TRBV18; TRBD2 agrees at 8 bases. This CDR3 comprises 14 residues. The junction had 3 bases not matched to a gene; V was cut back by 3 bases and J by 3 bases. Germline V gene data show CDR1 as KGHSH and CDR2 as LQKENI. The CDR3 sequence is CASSPREGEETQYF. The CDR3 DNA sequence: TGTGCCAGCTCACCCCGGGAGGGGGAAGAGACCCAGTACTTC.